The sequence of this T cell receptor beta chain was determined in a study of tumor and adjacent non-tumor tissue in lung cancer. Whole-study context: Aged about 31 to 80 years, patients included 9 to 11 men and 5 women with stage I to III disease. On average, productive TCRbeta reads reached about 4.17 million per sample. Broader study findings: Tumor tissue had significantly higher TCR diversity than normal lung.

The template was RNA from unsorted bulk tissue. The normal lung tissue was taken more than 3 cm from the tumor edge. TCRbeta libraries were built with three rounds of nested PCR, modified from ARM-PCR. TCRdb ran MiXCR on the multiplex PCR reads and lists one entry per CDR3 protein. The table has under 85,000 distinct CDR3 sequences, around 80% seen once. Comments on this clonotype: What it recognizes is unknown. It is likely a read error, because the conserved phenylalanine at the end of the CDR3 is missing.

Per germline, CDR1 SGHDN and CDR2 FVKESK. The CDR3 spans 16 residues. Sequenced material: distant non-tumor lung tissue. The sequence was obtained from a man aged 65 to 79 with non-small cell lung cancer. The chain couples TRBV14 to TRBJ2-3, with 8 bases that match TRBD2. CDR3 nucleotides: TGTGCCAGCAGCCCGACAGCGGGAGTTTTCTCAGATACACAGTATATT. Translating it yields CASSPTAGVFSDTQYI.